Listed below are T cell receptor beta chains from one sample, sequenced in a study of blood T cell repertoires in COVID-19. Profiling relied on immunoSEQ multiplex PCR, and the TCRdb table lists in-frame clones only, not all of them. The table lists about 240,000 clones, 82% of them singletons. The sequenced sample was peripheral blood. The receptors were gathered from a woman of 80 years or more with COVID-19, enrolled during active disease. The CDR3 runs from the conserved cysteine through the conserved F or W. Fields, in order: CDR3 length, V gene, J gene, clone size, D gene, CDR3 protein, CDR3 DNA. D genes are given only for firm matches. Only some rows state a clone size, as once, few, many or a class for expanded clones.

18	TRBV5-4	TRBJ2-2	.	TRBD2	CASSGGLVASGGTGELFF	TGTGCCAGCAGTGGGGGTTTGGTGGCTAGCGGGGGCACCGGGGAGCTGTTTTTT
15	TRBV4-3	TRBJ1-2	.	.	CASSHYLGDAVGYTF	TGCGCCAGCAGCCACTACTTAGGCGATGCGGTTGGCTACACCTTC
11	TRBV28	TRBJ2-7	once	TRBD1	CASSSKGTVGF	TGTGCCAGCAGTTCCAAGGGGACAGTGGGCTTC
15	TRBV7-2	TRBJ2-5	once	.	CASSLGNRRQETQYF	TGTGCCAGCAGCTTAGGGAACAGAAGACAAGAGACCCAGTACTTC
14	TRBV5-1	TRBJ2-7	.	TRBD1	CASSLTGTDYEQYF	TGCGCCAGCAGCCTTACCGGGACAGACTACGAGCAGTACTTC
18	TRBV9	TRBJ2-6	.	TRBD1	CASSVRDRVDPGANVLTF	TGTGCCAGCAGCGTACGGGACAGGGTGGACCCTGGGGCCAACGTCCTGACTTTC
11	TRBV5-1	TRBJ1-2	once	.	CASGEANGYTF	TGCGCCAGCGGGGAGGCCAATGGCTACACCTTC
14	TRBV29-1	TRBJ2-1	.	TRBD2	CSVEGREGYNEQFF	TGCAGCGTTGAGGGCAGGGAGGGATACAATGAGCAGTTCTTC
15	TRBV19	TRBJ2-2	.	.	CASSSLTRLPGELFF	TGTGCCAGTAGCTCCCTCACTAGATTGCCCGGGGAGCTGTTTTTT
15	TRBV4-1	TRBJ1-2	.	TRBD1	CASTFPGQGIYGYTF	TGCGCCAGCACCTTTCCGGGACAGGGGATTTATGGCTACACCTTC
15	TRBV19	TRBJ1-2	once	TRBD1	CATTTPGQKLNGYTF	TGTGCCACCACGACCCCGGGACAGAAATTAAATGGCTACACCTTC
12	TRBV3-1/TRBV3-2	TRBJ1-1	.	TRBD1	CASSPGGSEAFF	TGTGCCAGCAGCCCAGGGGGATCTGAAGCTTTCTTT